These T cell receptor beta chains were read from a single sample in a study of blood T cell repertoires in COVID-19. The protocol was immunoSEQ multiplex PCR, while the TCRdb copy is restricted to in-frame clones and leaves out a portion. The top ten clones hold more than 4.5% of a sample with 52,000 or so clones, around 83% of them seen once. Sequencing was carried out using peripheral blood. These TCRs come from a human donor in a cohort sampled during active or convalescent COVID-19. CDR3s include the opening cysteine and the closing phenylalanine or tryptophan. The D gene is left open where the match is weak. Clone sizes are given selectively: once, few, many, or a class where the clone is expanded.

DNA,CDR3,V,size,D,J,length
TGTGCCAGCAGCAACACAGGGCGGACTGAAGCTTTCTTT,CASSNTGRTEAFF,TRBV5-6,-,-,TRBJ1-1,13
TGTGCCAGCAGCCAAGAGCCCCTGGCCCAGCAGGGGTCCGGGGAGCTGTTTTTT,CASSQEPLAQQGSGELFF,TRBV4-2,-,-,TRBJ2-2,18
TGTGCCAGCAGTTGGGGCGGGGATAATTCACCCCTCCACTTT,CASSWGGDNSPLHF,TRBV25-1,-,-,TRBJ1-6,14
TGTGCCAGCAGTGAAGAGGGGGTTCCGGTCTATGGCTACACCTTC,CASSEEGVPVYGYTF,TRBV25-1,-,-,TRBJ1-2,15
TGTGCCAGCAGAAGACTAGCGGGACCAACACGGGAGACCCAGTACTTC,CASRRLAGPTRETQYF,TRBV2,-,TRBD2,TRBJ2-5,16
TGCGCCAGCAGCCAAGTGACTCTGGGGCGGGGGATTGAAGCTTTCTTT,CASSQVTLGRGIEAFF,TRBV4-3,-,-,TRBJ1-1,16
TGTGCCAGCAGCCGTACCCATAGCGGGGGAAGCTACAATGAGCAGTTCTTC,CASSRTHSGGSYNEQFF,TRBV7-9,-,TRBD2,TRBJ2-1,17
TGCGCCAGCAGCCCGGGGGACAGATGGAACACTGAAGCTTTCTTT,CASSPGDRWNTEAFF,TRBV4-3,-,TRBD1,TRBJ1-1,15
TGTGCCAGCAGCTTATTCACAGGGGGTCCCTACTCTGGAAACACCATATATTTT,CASSLFTGGPYSGNTIYF,TRBV7-2,-,TRBD1,TRBJ1-3,18
TGTGCCAGCAGCTTAGGTGTCAGGGGCTTCTATGGCTACACCTTC,CASSLGVRGFYGYTF,TRBV11-2,few,-,TRBJ1-2,15
TGTGCCAGCAGTTACTCTCAACTGGTTGCTACGCAGTATTTT,CASSYSQLVATQYF,TRBV6-2/TRBV6-3,-,-,TRBJ2-3,14
TGTGCCAGCAGCCAAGCCCAGGGGTACTACGAGCAGTACTTC,CASSQAQGYYEQYF,TRBV3-1/TRBV3-2,once,-,TRBJ2-7,14
TGTGCCATCAGCCCTAGCGGGGGGGCGAACACCGGGGAGCTGTTTTTT,CAISPSGGANTGELFF,TRBV10-3,-,TRBD2,TRBJ2-2,16